The 10 T cell receptor beta chains presented below share a single source sample, sequenced in a study of cytomegalovirus exposure and HLA in healthy donors (dated by TCRdb to 2016 to 2017). The method was the immunoSEQ multiplex PCR assay. The table comes from immuneACCESS by way of TCRdb, which keeps in-frame sequences with V and J called. Part of the clones is missing from these tables; in studies checked, under half for an unresolved V gene and the rest for unknown reasons. The sample includes around 160,000 clones, with 70% to 90% observed a single time. The ten largest clones represent approximately 2% of the sample. The sample was PBMCs. These receptors all come from a man between 25 and 39 years old in good health and CMV-seropositive.

The chain employs TRBV27 and TRBJ2-7; no definite D call. Germline V CDR1 and CDR2: MNHEY, SMNVEV (reference sequence). Between the trimmed V and J ends, which lost 0 bases and 5 bases, there was a span of 8 bases. The CDR3 runs 13 residues. In nucleotides, the CDR3 is TGTGCCAGCAGTTTATCGGGCAGCCACGAGCAGTACTTC. This gives the protein CASSLSGSHEQYF.

The chain carries TRBV4-3 and TRBJ1-1, with D possibly being TRBD1 (6 bases). CDR3 length: 15 amino acids. The V end was cut by 2 bases, the J end by 4 bases, with 14 bases between. Germline V gene lookup returns CDR1 LGHNA and CDR2 YSLEER. CDR3 loop: CASSQLRGFGTEAFF. CDR3 nucleotides: TGCGCCAGCAGCCAACTAAGGGGGTTTGGCACTGAAGCTTTCTTT.

The rearrangement links TRBV4-2 to TRBJ1-5, with D possibly TRBD1 on 5 matching bases. V gave up 3 bases and J gave up 1 base, with 19 bases separating them. Germline loops: CDR1 LGHNA, CDR2 YNFKEQ. This CDR3 is 18 amino acids long. The CDR3 DNA reads TGTGCCAGCAGCCATCTTCCTCGGGGGTTGATAAGCAATCAGCCCCAGCATTTT. Its protein product is CASSHLPRGLISNQPQHF.

The gene calls are TRBV19 and TRBJ2-7, with a weak D call TRBD1 (6 bases). CDR1 and CDR2 (germline): LNHDA, SQIVND (reference sequence). The CDR3 totals 11 residues. Trimming cost V 11 bases and J 3 bases, with 11 bases left between them. CDR3 in amino acids: CASGAHYEQYF. In nucleotides, the CDR3 is TGTGCCTCAGGGGCCCACTACGAGCAGTACTTC.

V gene TRBV6-1 combines with J gene TRBJ1-4; D call uncertain. V was pared by 5 bases and J by 4 bases, with 11 bases between. The length of the CDR3 is 14 residues. Germline values: CDR1 MNHNS, CDR2 SASEGT. The CDR3 protein is CASSPRRFNEKLFF. In nucleotides, the CDR3 is TGTGCCAGCAGTCCAAGGAGGTTTAATGAAAAACTGTTTTTT.

The V gene is TRBV27, the J gene TRBJ2-7; TRBD1 agrees at 11 bases. The CDR3 totals 15 residues. From germline, CDR1 is MNHEY and CDR2 SMNVEV (reference sequence). The V gene end was trimmed by 5 bases and the J gene end by 4 bases; junction bases not matched to a gene: 7. CDR3 protein: CASSLRTGGVYEQYF. CDR3 bases: TGTGCCAGCAGTCTCCGGACAGGGGGCGTGTACGAGCAGTACTTC.

The rearrangement uses TRBV15 and TRBJ2-5; the match to TRBD2 covers 10 bases. Losses at the gene ends were 0 bases for V and 5 bases for J; bases not matched to a gene: 6. The CDR3 is 16 amino acids. Looked up from germline, CDR1 is LNHNV and CDR2 is YYDKDF (reference sequence). Written as DNA, the CDR3 is TGTGCCACCAGCAGAGACGAGCGGGGGGGCCCGGAGACCCAGTACTTC. It is translated as CATSRDERGGPETQYF.

The V and J genes are TRBV4-1 and TRBJ2-2; 9 bases fit TRBD2. Per the germline V gene, CDR1 is MGHRA and CDR2 is YSYEKL. With V trimmed by 0 bases and J by 5 bases, 10 bases remained unmatched. This CDR3 has 18 amino acids. The CDR3 nucleotides are TGCGCCAGCAGCCAAGATGTTGTCCTAGCGGGGTTAACCGGGGAGCTGTTTTTT. It is translated as CASSQDVVLAGLTGELFF.

V gene TRBV18 combines with J gene TRBJ1-1; D is unresolved. The CDR3 has 16 amino acids. Germline loops: CDR1 KGHSH, CDR2 LQKENI. The V end was cut by 4 bases, the J end by 2 bases, with 17 bases between. DNA for the CDR3: TGTGCCAGCTCACTTGCGCAGGAAAAAATCAACACTGAAGCTTTCTTT. It is translated as CASSLAQEKINTEAFF. The variable domain in full, with the rest retrieved from reference TRBV18 and TRBJ1-1, is NAGVMQNPRHLVRRRGQEARLRCSPMKGHSHVYWYRQLPEEGLKFMVYLQKENIIDESGMPKERFSAEFPKEGPSILRIQQVVRGDSAAYFCASSLAQEKINTEAFFGQGTRLTVV.

Remarks on this clone: Other nucleotide sequences from this sample produce the same CDR3. The chain couples TRBV5-1 to TRBJ1-4; 8 bases agree with TRBD1. Trimming took 2 bases from V and 2 from J; bases not matched to a gene: 2. The length of the CDR3 is 15 residues. The germline V gene encodes CDR1 SGHRS and CDR2 YFSETQ. The CDR3 DNA is TGCGCCAGCAGCTTAGGACAGGGTACTAATGAAAAACTGTTTTTT. Its translation: CASSLGQGTNEKLFF.